This T cell receptor beta chain comes out of a study of human T cells and chemical hapten exposure. The overall study: TCR yields per sample varied mostly from small pooled library volume differences. Broader study findings: While controls formed fewer of them, expanded TCRs formed significantly more large CDR3 similarity clusters.

MiXCR, run by TCRdb on the RACE reads, gives a single entry per CDR3 protein. Here the sample spans about 69,000 distinct CDR3 sequences, around a third being singletons. Time point defined: patch test 1, 2 weeks after DPC sensitization. Indicated treatment: therapeutic diphenylcyclopropenone sensitization with weekly scalp DPC. Blood draws came first, before each patch test. This clonotype was counted only a few times. Its antigen is as yet unknown. Per the germline V gene, CDR1 is SNHLY and CDR2 is FYNNEI. Trimming cost V 7 bases and J 2 bases, with 6 bases left between them. The CDR3 runs to 13 residues.

Sequencing was performed on whole blood, taken in connection with sensitization to the hapten diphenylcyclopropenone (DPC). The receptor was isolated from a man aged 40-49 years with alopecia areata. Some clones in this sample may be carry-over from other donors' samples. The chain has TRBV2 and TRBJ2-6; D gene ambiguous. CDR3 coding DNA: TGTGCCAGCACTTCTACTGGGGCCAACGTCCTGACTTTC. It encodes CASTSTGANVLTF.